These 14 T cell receptor beta chains came from one sample sequenced in a study of patients and donors after allogeneic stem cell transplantation. In TCRdb, the RT-PCR reads were re-called with MiXCR into one record per CDR3 protein. The data contain 70,000 to 75,000 distinct CDR3 sequences, more than 20% of them singletons. Sequenced: blood, either unsorted or a sorted T cell fraction (not recorded which). These receptors originate from a human donor who was either an allogeneic HSCT recipient or a stem cell or donor lymphocyte infusion donor (not recorded which). It is not recorded whose cells these are; they may come from a transplant donor.

CDR3 protein: CAWSRILSYGYTF. The CDR3 coding sequence is TGTGCCTGGAGCCGGATTCTCTCCTATGGCTACACCTTC. The chain has TRBV30 and TRBJ1-2; D is undetermined. The CDR3 runs 13 residues. V shed 3 bases and J shed 4 bases, with 12 bases lying between them. The germline V gene encodes CDR1 GTSNPN and CDR2 SVGIG (reference sequence).

CDR3 bases: TGTGCCAGCAGCCTGGACCCAATCCGCACAGATACGCAGTATTTT. Protein: CASSLDPIRTDTQYF. The genes are TRBV7-2 and TRBJ2-3; no clear D gene. Germline lookup yields CDR1 SGHTA and CDR2 FQGNSA. The CDR3 is made up of 15 amino acids. V was shortened by 5 bases and J by 1 base, with 13 bases between the two germline ends.

The chain has TRBV12-3 or TRBV12-4 and TRBJ2-5, with unresolved D. With 6 bases removed from V and 9 bases from J, the gap between germline ends came to 17 bases. This CDR3 region has 13 residues. CDR3 sequence (DNA): TGTGCCAGCAGCTTCCCTCCCGGAGTTGCCCAGTACTTC. This sequence encodes CASSFPPGVAQYF.

A word on this clonotype: Likely a read error: the CDR3 ends without its conserved phenylalanine or tryptophan. This chain connects TRBV4-1 to TRBJ1-1, with D tentatively TRBD1 (6 bases). Trimming took off 4 bases at V and 11 bases at J, with 17 bases between the two ends. CDR1 is MGHRA and CDR2 is YSYEKL in the germline V gene. The CDR3 has 13 residues. The CDR3 region is CASSPYNREAAFL. The CDR3 DNA reads TGCGCCAGCAGCCCCTATAACAGGGAGGCGGCTTTCTTA.

This clonotype was counted only a few times. This chain joins TRBV6-6 and TRBJ1-2; D is undetermined. Germline V lookup: CDR1 MNHNY, CDR2 SVGAGI (reference sequence). The ends were cut back, 7 bases at V and 5 bases at J, with 14 bases in the middle. This CDR3 is built from 13 residues. DNA for the CDR3: TGTGCCAGCAACCCGCCGGAGGAGTATGGCTACACCTTC. The encoded protein is CASNPPEEYGYTF.

A few counts support this clonotype. The chain joins TRBV20-1 to TRBJ2-3; D uncertain. CDR1 is DFQATT and CDR2 is SNEGSKA in the germline V gene (reference sequence). The V and J ends lost 1 base and 2 bases respectively, with 10 bases between them. This CDR3 contains 14 residues. The CDR3 loop reads CSARAVPHTDTQYF. CDR3 in DNA: TGCAGTGCTAGAGCGGTACCGCACACAGATACGCAGTATTTT.

The CDR3 reads CASSEDLSGNTIYF. The CDR3 DNA is TGTGCCAGCAGCGAAGACCTCTCTGGAAACACCATATATTTT. The chain uses TRBV5-5 and TRBJ1-3, with D hard to call. V shed 4 bases and J shed 0 bases, with 8 bases lying between them. Germline V gives CDR1 SGHKS, CDR2 YYEKEE (reference sequence). This CDR3 is 14 amino acids long.

This rearrangement joins TRBV30 to TRBJ1-1; TRBD1 is a possible D gene (6 bases). Germline assignment: CDR1 GTSNPN and CDR2 SVGIG (reference sequence). Trimming stripped 7 bases from V and 1 base from J, with 22 bases between. This CDR3 contains 16 residues. CDR3 amino acids: CALYPKLGGRNTEAFF. The CDR3 nucleotides read TGTGCCTTATATCCGAAATTGGGGGGCAGGAACACTGAAGCTTTCTTT.

The DNA of the CDR3 is TGTGCCAGCAGCTTCCCCGGTCAAGAGACCCAGTACTTC. Its protein is CASSFPGQETQYF. The genes are TRBV11-3 and TRBJ2-5; D remains ambiguous. CDR1 and CDR2 from the germline V gene are SGHNT and YENEEA. V gave up 3 bases and J gave up 2 bases, with 7 bases separating them. The CDR3 spans 13 residues.

Only a few counts were recorded for this clonotype. The V gene is TRBV20-1, the J gene TRBJ2-7, with 10 bases matching TRBD2. CDR3 length: 17 amino acids. CDR1 and CDR2 from the germline V gene are DFQATT and SNEGSKA (reference sequence). Trimming at V came to 3 bases and at J to 1 base, leaving 12 bases not matched to a gene. The CDR3 loop is CSASQRLAGESSYEQYF. CDR3 sequence (DNA): TGCAGTGCTAGTCAAAGGCTAGCGGGAGAGTCGTCCTACGAGCAGTACTTC.

The chain links TRBV19 to TRBJ1-1; D ambiguous. CDR1 LNHDA and CDR2 SQIVND come from the germline V gene (reference sequence). This CDR3 comprises 12 residues. Trimming pared 5 bases from V and 5 bases from J, leaving 9 bases between. This chain's CDR3 is CASSWAGTEAFF. CDR3 nucleotides: TGTGCCAGTAGTTGGGCGGGGACTGAAGCTTTCTTT.

This clonotype was recorded a few times. The V and J genes are TRBV2 and TRBJ2-7, with D maybe TRBD1 (6 bases). Germline lookup yields CDR1 SNHLY and CDR2 FYNNEI. This CDR3 contains 13 residues. Trimming removed 4 bases from V and 3 bases from J, with 10 bases in between. The CDR3 region is CASSADRRYEQYF. DNA for the CDR3: TGTGCCAGCAGTGCGGACAGACGCTACGAGCAGTACTTC.

This clonotype was counted a few times. V is TRBV18 and J is TRBJ1-2; D perhaps matches TRBD1 (5 bases). Deletions cut 3 bases from V and 4 bases from J, with 21 bases between. Germline lookup yields CDR1 KGHSH and CDR2 LQKENI. The CDR3 is 17 amino acids. CDR3: CASSPMVRGARGYGYTF. Written as DNA, the CDR3 is TGTGCCAGCTCACCGATGGTAAGGGGAGCACGGGGCTATGGCTACACCTTC.

The chain uses TRBV3-1 and TRBJ2-7; D is ambiguous. Trimming pared 4 bases from V and 0 bases from J, leaving 10 bases between. There are 14 residues in the CDR3. CDR1 is LGHDT and CDR2 is YNNKEL in the germline V gene (reference sequence). CDR3 DNA sequence: TGTGCCAGCAGCCTGGCATCCCGCTCCTACGAGCAGTACTTC. Its protein product is CASSLASRSYEQYF.